This entry lists 3 T cell receptor beta chains sequenced from one sample in a study of T cell changes during pregnancy in multiple sclerosis. Data came from immunoSEQ multiplex PCR; TCRdb stores just in-frame clones and leaves some out. The repertoire holds about 120,000 clones, with under 95% as singletons. The sequences come from peripheral blood, collected before pregnancy. Receptor source: a female donor with multiple sclerosis, enrolled in a pregnancy study.

This rearrangement joins TRBV7-3 to TRBJ1-2, with 11 positions matching TRBD1. This CDR3 has 15 residues. Germline CDR1 reads SGHTA; CDR2 reads FQGTGA. V shed 5 bases and J 8 bases; nucleotides not matched to a gene: 10. The CDR3 here is CASSMPGTGGGGYTF. The CDR3 DNA sequence: TGTGCCAGCAGCATGCCCGGGACAGGGGGGGGCGGCTACACCTTC.

The gene calls are TRBV18 and TRBJ2-3, with TRBD1 identical over 7 bases. Per germline, CDR1 KGHSH and CDR2 LQKENI. The junction had 6 bases not matched to a gene; V was cut back by 3 bases and J by 3 bases. This CDR3 has 15 amino acids. The CDR3 loop is CASSPRQGWTDTQYF. DNA for the CDR3: TGTGCCAGCTCACCTCGACAGGGCTGGACAGATACGCAGTATTTT. Filled out from reference TRBV18 and TRBJ2-3, the complete variable domain reads NAGVMQNPRHLVRRRGQEARLRCSPMKGHSHVYWYRQLPEEGLKFMVYLQKENIIDESGMPKERFSAEFPKEGPSILRIQQVVRGDSAAYFCASSPRQGWTDTQYFGPGTRLTVL.

This clone has just a few counts. The chain employs TRBV14 and TRBJ1-1; D gene unclear. This CDR3 region has 13 residues. Germline V gives CDR1 SGHDN, CDR2 FVKESK. V was cut by 4 bases and J by 0 bases, with 6 bases left in between. The CDR3 DNA reads TGTGCCAGCAGCCTAGTCATGAACACTGAAGCTTTCTTT. Translating it yields CASSLVMNTEAFF.